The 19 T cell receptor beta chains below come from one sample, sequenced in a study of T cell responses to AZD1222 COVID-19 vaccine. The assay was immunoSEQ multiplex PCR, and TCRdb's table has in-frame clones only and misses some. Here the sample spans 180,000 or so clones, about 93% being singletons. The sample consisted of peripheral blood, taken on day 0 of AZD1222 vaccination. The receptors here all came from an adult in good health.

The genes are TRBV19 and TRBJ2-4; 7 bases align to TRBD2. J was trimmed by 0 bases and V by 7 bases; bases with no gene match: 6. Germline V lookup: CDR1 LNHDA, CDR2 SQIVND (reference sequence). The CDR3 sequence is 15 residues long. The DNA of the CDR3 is TGTGCCAGTACCGGGGGGTCCCTAGCCAAAAACATTCAGTACTTC. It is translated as CASTGGSLAKNIQYF. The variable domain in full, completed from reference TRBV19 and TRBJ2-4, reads DGGITQSPKYLFRKEGQNVTLSCEQNLNHDAMYWYRQDPGQGLRLIYYSQIVNDFQKGDIAEGYSVSREKKESFPLTVTSAQKNPTAFYLCASTGGSLAKNIQYFGAGTRLSVL.

CDR3 DNA sequence: TGTGCCAGTAGTCTACAGGGGGGCAATCAGCCCCAGCATTTT. Its translation is CASSLQGGNQPQHF. This rearrangement joins TRBV19 to TRBJ1-5; 8 bases align to TRBD1. The CDR3 loop spans 14 amino acids. CDR1 is LNHDA and CDR2 is SQIVND in the germline V gene (reference sequence). With 5 bases clipped from V and 2 bases from J, the junction kept 2 bases outside the gene matches. Full variable domain (rest looked up from reference TRBV19 and TRBJ1-5): DGGITQSPKYLFRKEGQNVTLSCEQNLNHDAMYWYRQDPGQGLRLIYYSQIVNDFQKGDIAEGYSVSREKKESFPLTVTSAQKNPTAFYLCASSLQGGNQPQHFGDGTRLSIL.

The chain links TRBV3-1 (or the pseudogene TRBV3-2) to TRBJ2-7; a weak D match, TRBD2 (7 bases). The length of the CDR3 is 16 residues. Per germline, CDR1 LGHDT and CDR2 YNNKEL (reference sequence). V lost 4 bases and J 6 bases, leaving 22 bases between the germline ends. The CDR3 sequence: CASSLGGGQGGLEQYF. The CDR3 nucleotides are TGTGCCAGCAGCCTTGGGGGGGGCCAAGGTGGGCTCGAGCAGTACTTC.

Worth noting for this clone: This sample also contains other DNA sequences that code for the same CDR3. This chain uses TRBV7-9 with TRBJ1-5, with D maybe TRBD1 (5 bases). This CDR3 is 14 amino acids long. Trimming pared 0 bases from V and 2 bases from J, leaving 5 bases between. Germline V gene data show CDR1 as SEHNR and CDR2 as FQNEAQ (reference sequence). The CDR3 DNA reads TGTGCCAGCAGCTTAGCAGGGGGCAATCAGCCCCAGCATTTT. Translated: CASSLAGGNQPQHF.

CDR3 DNA sequence: TGTGCCAGCTCACCCGGGAACACTGAAGCTTTCTTT. Its translation: CASSPGNTEAFF. The V gene is TRBV18, the J gene TRBJ1-1; D not resolved. Germline lookup yields CDR1 KGHSH and CDR2 LQKENI. The CDR3 spans 12 residues. Trimming stripped 3 bases from V and 1 base from J, with 3 bases between. The variable domain in full, completed from reference TRBV18 and TRBJ1-1, reads NAGVMQNPRHLVRRRGQEARLRCSPMKGHSHVYWYRQLPEEGLKFMVYLQKENIIDESGMPKERFSAEFPKEGPSILRIQQVVRGDSAAYFCASSPGNTEAFFGQGTRLTVV.

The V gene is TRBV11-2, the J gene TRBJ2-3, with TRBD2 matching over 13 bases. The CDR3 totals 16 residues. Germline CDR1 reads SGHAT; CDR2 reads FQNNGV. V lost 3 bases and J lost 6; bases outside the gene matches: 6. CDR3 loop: CASSFLTSGRPDTQYF. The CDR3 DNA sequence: TGTGCCAGCAGCTTCCTGACTAGCGGGAGGCCGGATACGCAGTATTTT. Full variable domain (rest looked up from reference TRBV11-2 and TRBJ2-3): EAGVAQSPRYKIIEKRQSVAFWCNPISGHATLYWYQQILGQGPKLLIQFQNNGVVDDSQLPKDRFSAERLKGVDSTLKIQPAKLEDSAVYLCASSFLTSGRPDTQYFGPGTRLTVL.

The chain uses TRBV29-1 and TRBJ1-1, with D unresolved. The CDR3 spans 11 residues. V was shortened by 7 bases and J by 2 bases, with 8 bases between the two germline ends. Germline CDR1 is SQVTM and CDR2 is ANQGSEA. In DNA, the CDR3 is TGCAGCGCAGTTGACAACACTGAAGCTTTCTTT. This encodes CSAVDNTEAFF.

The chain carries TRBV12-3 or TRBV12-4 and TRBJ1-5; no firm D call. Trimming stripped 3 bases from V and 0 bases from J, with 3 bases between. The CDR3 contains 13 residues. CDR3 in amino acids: CASSFGSNQPQHF. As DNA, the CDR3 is TGTGCCAGCAGTTTTGGTAGCAATCAGCCCCAGCATTTT.

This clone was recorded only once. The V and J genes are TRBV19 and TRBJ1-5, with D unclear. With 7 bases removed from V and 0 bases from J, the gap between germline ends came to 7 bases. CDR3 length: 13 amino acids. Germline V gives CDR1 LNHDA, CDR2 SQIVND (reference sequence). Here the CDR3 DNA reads TGTGCCAGTACACCGCTTAGCAATCAGCCCCAGCATTTT. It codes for CASTPLSNQPQHF.

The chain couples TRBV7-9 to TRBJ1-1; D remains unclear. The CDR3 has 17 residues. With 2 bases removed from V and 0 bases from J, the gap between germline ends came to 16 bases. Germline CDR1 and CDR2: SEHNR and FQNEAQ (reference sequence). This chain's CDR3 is CASSLRRPGFMNTEAFF. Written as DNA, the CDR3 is TGTGCCAGCAGCTTAAGGCGACCCGGGTTCATGAACACTGAAGCTTTCTTT.

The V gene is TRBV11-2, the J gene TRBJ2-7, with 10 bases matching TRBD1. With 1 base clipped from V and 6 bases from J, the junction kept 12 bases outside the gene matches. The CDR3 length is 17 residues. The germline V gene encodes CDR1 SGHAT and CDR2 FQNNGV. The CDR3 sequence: CASSLVSGTGVLGEQYF. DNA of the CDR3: TGTGCCAGCAGCTTAGTCTCCGGGACAGGGGTTCTGGGCGAGCAGTACTTC.

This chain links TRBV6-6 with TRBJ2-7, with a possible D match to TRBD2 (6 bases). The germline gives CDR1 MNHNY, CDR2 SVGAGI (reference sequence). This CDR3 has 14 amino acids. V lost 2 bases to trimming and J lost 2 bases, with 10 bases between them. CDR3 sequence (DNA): TGTGCCAGCAGTTACGGCGGGACCACCTACGAGCAGTACTTC. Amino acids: CASSYGGTTYEQYF.

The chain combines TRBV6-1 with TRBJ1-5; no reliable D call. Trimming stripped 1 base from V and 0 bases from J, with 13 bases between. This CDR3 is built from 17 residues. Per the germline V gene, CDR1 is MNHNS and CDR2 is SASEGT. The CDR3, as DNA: TGTGCCAGCAGTGAAGATCCCGCGGACTATAGCAATCAGCCCCAGCATTTT. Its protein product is CASSEDPADYSNQPQHF.

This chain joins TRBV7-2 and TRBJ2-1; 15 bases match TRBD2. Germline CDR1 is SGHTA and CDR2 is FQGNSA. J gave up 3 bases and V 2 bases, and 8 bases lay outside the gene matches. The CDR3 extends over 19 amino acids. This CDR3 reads CASSLSKGLAGGFYNEQFF. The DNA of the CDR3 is TGTGCCAGCAGCTTAAGTAAAGGACTAGCGGGAGGGTTCTACAATGAGCAGTTCTTC.

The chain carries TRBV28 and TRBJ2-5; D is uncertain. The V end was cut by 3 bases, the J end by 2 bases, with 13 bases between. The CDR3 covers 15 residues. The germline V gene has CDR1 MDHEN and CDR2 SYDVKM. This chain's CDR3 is CASSFADIEQETQYF. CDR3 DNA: TGTGCCAGCAGTTTTGCCGACATCGAACAAGAGACCCAGTACTTC.

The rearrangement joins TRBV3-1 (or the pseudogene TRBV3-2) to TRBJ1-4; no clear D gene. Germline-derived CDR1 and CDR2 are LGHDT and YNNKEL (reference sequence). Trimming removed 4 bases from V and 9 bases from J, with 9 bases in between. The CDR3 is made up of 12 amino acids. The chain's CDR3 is CASSPREKKLFF. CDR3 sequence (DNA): TGTGCCAGCAGCCCACGCGAGAAAAAACTGTTTTTT.

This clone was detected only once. CDR3 nucleotides: TGTGCCAGCAGGGCCCGACAGGGATTCACTGAAGCTTTCTTT. Translation: CASRARQGFTEAFF. The chain links TRBV6-5 to TRBJ1-1; 7 nucleotides line up with TRBD1. Germline CDR1 reads MNHEY; CDR2 reads SVGAGI. Trimming took 6 bases from V and 4 from J; bases not matched to a gene: 8. The CDR3 runs 14 residues.

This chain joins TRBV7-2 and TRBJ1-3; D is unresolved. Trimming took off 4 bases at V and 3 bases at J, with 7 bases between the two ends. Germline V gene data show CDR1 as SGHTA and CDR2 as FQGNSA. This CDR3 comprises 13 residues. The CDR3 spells CASSSVLGNTIYF. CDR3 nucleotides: TGTGCCAGCAGCTCCGTTCTTGGAAACACCATATATTTT.

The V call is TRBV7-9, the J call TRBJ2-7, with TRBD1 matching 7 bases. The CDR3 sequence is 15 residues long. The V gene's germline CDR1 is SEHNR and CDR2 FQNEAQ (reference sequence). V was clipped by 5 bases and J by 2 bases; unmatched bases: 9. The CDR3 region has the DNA TGTGCCAGCAGCCACGTCCGGGACAGTCCCTACGAGCAGTACTTC. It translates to CASSHVRDSPYEQYF.